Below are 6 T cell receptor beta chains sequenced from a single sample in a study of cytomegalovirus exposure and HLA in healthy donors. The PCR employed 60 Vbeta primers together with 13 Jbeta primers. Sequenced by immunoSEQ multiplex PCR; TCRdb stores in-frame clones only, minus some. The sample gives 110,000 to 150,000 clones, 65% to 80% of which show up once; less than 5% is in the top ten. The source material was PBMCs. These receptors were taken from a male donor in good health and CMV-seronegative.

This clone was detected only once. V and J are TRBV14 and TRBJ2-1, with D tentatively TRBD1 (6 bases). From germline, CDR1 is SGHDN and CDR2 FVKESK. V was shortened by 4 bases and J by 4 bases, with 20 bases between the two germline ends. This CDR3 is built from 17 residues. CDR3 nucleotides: TGTGCCAGCAGCCTCAGAACAGGGCATGGGTCATACAATGAGCAGTTCTTC. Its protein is CASSLRTGHGSYNEQFF.

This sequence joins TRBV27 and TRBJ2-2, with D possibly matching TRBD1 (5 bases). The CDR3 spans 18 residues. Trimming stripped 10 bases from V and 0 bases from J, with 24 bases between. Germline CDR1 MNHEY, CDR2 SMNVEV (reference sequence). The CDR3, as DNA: TGTGCCACGTATACATCAGGGTTCGGGTGGGCGAACACCGGGGAGCTGTTTTTT. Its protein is CATYTSGFGWANTGELFF.

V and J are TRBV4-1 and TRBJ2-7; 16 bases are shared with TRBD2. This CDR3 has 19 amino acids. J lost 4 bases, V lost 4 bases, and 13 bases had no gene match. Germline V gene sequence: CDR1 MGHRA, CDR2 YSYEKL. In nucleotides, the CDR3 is TGCGCCAGCAGCCCACTGGGACTAGCGGGAGGGCAATACAGTTACGAGCAGTACTTC. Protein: CASSPLGLAGGQYSYEQYF.

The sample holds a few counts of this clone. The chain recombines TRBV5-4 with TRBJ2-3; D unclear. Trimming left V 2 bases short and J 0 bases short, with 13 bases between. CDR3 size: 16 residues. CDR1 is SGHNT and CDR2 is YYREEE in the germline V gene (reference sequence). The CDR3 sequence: CASSFQRSRSTDTQYF. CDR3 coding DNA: TGTGCCAGCAGCTTCCAACGGTCTCGTAGCACAGATACGCAGTATTTT.

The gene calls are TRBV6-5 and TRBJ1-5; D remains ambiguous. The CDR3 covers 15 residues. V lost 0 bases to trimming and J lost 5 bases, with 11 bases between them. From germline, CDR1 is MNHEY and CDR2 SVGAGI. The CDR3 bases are TGTGCCAGCAGTTACTCGATGAGGAAAGATCAGCCCCAGCATTTT. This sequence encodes CASSYSMRKDQPQHF.

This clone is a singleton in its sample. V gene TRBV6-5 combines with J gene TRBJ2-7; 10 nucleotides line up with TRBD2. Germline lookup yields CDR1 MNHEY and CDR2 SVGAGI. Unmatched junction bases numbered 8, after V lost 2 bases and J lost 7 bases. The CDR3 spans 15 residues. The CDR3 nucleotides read TGTGCCAGCAGTTACGGGCTAGCGGGAGTGATTGAGCAGTACTTC. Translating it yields CASSYGLAGVIEQYF.